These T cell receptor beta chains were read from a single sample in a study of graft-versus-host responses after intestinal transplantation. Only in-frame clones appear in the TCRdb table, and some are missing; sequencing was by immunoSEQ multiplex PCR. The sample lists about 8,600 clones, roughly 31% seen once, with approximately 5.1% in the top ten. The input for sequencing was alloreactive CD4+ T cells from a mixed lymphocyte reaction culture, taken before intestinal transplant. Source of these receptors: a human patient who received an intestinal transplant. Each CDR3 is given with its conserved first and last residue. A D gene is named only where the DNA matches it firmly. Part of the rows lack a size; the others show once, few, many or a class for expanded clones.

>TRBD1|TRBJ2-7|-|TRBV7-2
CASSLAGQGYEQYF
TGTGCCAGCAGCTTAGCGGGACAGGGTTACGAGCAGTACTTC
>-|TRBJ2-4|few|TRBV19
CASSKRTEAKNIQYF
TGTGCCAGTAGTAAGAGGACAGAAGCCAAAAACATTCAGTACTTC
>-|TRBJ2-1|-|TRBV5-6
CASSFGQRSYNEQFF
TGTGCCAGCAGCTTTGGACAGCGCTCCTACAATGAGCAGTTCTTC
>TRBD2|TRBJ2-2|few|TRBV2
CASSEIAGGTGELFF
TGTGCCAGCAGTGAAATAGCGGGAGGTACCGGGGAGCTGTTTTTT
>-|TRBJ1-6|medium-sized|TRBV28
CASSQLRVSNSPLHF
TGTGCCAGCAGCCAACTACGGGTGTCTAATTCACCCCTCCACTTT
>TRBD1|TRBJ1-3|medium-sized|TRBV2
CAGTQEGAVAGNTIYF
TGTGCCGGTACCCAAGAGGGGGCAGTAGCTGGAAACACCATATATTTT
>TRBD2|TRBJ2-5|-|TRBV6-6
CASSSSSGGGETQYF
TGTGCCAGCAGTTCCTCGTCGGGGGGTGGGGAGACCCAGTACTTC
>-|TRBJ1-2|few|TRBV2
CASSQTGRGYTF
TGTGCCAGCAGCCAGACGGGTAGAGGCTACACCTTC
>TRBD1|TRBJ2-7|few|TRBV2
CASSDRGKYYEQYF
TGTGCCAGCAGCGACAGGGGCAAGTACTACGAGCAGTACTTC
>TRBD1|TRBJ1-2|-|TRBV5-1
CASSGWTGGGGYTF
TGCGCCAGCAGCGGATGGACAGGGGGTGGTGGCTACACCTTC
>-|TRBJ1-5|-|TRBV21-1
CASRTSLLHWHHQPQHF
TGTGCCAGCAGGACGTCCCTACTACATTGGCATCATCAGCCCCAGCATTTT
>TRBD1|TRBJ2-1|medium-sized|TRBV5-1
CASSLLTGAKQFF
TGCGCCAGCAGCCTCCTGACAGGGGCGAAACAGTTCTTC
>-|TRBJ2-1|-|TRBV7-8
CASRLTGTSYNEQFF
TGTGCCAGCAGATTAACAGGCACGTCCTACAATGAGCAGTTCTTC
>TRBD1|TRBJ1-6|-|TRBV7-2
CASSLGTGVNSPLHF
TGTGCCAGCAGCTTAGGGACAGGGGTTAATTCACCCCTCCACTTT
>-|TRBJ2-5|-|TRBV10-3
CAIGSTSMETQYF
TGTGCCATCGGATCAACTAGTATGGAGACCCAGTACTTC
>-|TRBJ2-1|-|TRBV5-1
CASSLDGVSYNEQFF
TGCGCCAGCAGCTTGGACGGTGTCTCCTACAATGAGCAGTTCTTC
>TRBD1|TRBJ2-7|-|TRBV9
CASSVGTGTGWYEQYF
TGTGCCAGCAGCGTAGGTACCGGGACAGGGTGGTACGAGCAGTACTTC
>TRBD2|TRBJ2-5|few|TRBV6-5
CASRWTSGGVGTQYF
TGTGCCAGCCGCTGGACTAGCGGGGGTGTTGGGACCCAGTACTTC
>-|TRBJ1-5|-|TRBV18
CASSSQRGDNQPQHF
TGTGCCAGCTCATCACAGCGGGGGGACAATCAGCCCCAGCATTTT
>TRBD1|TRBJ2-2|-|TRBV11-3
CASSPGTDANTGELFF
TGTGCCAGCTCTCCTGGGACAGATGCGAACACCGGGGAGCTGTTTTTT
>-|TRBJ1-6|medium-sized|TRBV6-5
CASSRDTGGWSPLHF
TGTGCCAGCAGCCGAGACACCGGGGGATGGTCACCCCTCCACTTT
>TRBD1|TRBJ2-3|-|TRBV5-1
CASSLGDSSTDTQYF
TGCGCCAGCAGCTTGGGGGACAGTTCCACAGATACGCAGTATTTT
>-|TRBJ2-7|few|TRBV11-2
CASSVNRAFYEQYF
TGTGCCAGCAGCGTTAACAGGGCCTTCTACGAGCAGTACTTC